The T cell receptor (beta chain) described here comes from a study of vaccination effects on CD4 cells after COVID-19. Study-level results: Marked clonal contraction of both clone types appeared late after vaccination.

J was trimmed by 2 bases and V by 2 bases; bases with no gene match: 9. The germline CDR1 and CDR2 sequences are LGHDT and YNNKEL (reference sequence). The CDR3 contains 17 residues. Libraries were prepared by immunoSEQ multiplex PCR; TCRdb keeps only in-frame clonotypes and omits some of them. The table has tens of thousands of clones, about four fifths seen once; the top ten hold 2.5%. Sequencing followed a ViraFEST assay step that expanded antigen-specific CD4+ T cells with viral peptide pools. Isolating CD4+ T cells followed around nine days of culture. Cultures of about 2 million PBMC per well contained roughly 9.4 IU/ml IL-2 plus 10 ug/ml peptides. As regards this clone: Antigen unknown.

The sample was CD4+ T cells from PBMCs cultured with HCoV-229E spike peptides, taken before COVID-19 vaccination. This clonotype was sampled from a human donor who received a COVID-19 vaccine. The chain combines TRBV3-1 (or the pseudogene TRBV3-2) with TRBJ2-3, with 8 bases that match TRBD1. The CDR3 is CASSQKGYRGNTDTQYF. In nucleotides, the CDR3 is TGTGCCAGCAGCCAAAAGGGGTACAGGGGGAACACAGATACGCAGTATTTT.